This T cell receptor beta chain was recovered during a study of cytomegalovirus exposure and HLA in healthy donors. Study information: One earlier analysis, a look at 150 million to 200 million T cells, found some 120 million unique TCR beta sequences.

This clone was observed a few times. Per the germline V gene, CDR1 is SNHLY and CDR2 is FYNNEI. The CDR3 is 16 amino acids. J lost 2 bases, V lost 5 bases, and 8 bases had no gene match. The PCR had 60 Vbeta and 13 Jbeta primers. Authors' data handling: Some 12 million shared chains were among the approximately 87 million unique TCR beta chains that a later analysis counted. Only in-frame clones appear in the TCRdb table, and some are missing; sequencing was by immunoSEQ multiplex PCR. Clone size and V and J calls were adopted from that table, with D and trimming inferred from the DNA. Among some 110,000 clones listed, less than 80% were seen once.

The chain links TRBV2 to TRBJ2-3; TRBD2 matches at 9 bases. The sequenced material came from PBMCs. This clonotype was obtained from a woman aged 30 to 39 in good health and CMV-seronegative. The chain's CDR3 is CASSRLAARNTDTQYF. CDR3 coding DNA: TGTGCCAGCAGTAGACTAGCGGCACGAAACACAGATACGCAGTATTTT.